This T cell receptor (beta chain) stems from a study of OX40 agonist ivuxolimab in advanced cancers. Profiling relied on immunoSEQ multiplex PCR, and the TCRdb table lists in-frame clones only, not all of them. The sample carries roughly 76,000 clones, 88% recorded once. The CDR3 is 15 residues long. Germline CDR1 is MGHRA and CDR2 is YSYEKL. V was shortened by 0 bases and J by 0 bases, with 8 bases between the two germline ends. The sequence derives from an adult with an advanced solid tumor such as melanoma, head and neck, liver or kidney cancer. The rearrangement links TRBV4-1 to TRBJ1-1, with D hard to call. The source material was CD4+ or CD8+ T cells sorted from blood, sampled in a trial of the OX40 agonist ivuxolimab. In DNA, the CDR3 is TGCGCCAGCAGCCAAGAAAATTTGGTGAACACTGAAGCTTTCTTT. It specifies CASSQENLVNTEAFF.